These T cell receptor beta chains were read from a single sample in a study of T cells in Graves' hyperthyroidism and ophthalmopathy. In TCRdb, the multiplex PCR reads were re-called with MiXCR into one record per CDR3 protein. The table has roughly 170,000 distinct CDR3 sequences, 15% to 20% seen once; the top ten hold 25% to 35%. Sequenced material: blood. These receptors were taken from a woman between 50 and 59 years old with Graves' hyperthyroidism. Each CDR3 is given with its conserved first and last residue. A D gene is named only where the DNA matches it firmly. Rows give clone size only sometimes, using once, few, many, or a class for an expanded clone.

clone size | J gene | D gene | V gene | CDR3 protein | CDR3 DNA
NA | TRBJ2-1 | NA | TRBV6-2/TRBV6-3 | CASSYAGFPYNEQFF | TGTGCCAGCAGTTACGCAGGGTTCCCCTACAATGAGCAGTTCTTC
NA | TRBJ2-7 | TRBD2 | TRBV7-2 | CASSPRSGTRLEQYF | TGTGCCAGCAGCCCTCGGTCCGGGACTAGACTCGAGCAGTACTTC
many | TRBJ2-7 | NA | TRBV7-9 | CASSPLGGLVSEQYF | TGTGCCAGCAGCCCCCTCGGAGGTCTCGTCAGCGAGCAGTACTTC
NA | TRBJ1-1 | TRBD1 | TRBV6-1 | CASRDRGGRTEAFF | TGTGCCAGCAGGGACAGGGGAGGTAGGACTGAAGCTTTCTTT
many | TRBJ1-2 | NA | TRBV28 | CASSSYVSYTF | TGTGCCAGCAGCTCGTACGTATCCTACACCTTC
many | TRBJ2-1 | TRBD2 | TRBV5-5 | CASSFPSGGHYNEQFF | TGTGCCAGCAGCTTCCCTAGCGGGGGGCACTACAATGAGCAGTTCTTC
many | TRBJ1-3 | NA | TRBV2 | CASSEEGFGETAGNTIYF | TGTGCCAGCAGTGAAGAAGGCTTTGGGGAAACGGCTGGAAACACCATATATTTT
many | TRBJ1-2 | NA | TRBV2 | CASSEPSRRSPYGYTF | TGTGCCAGCAGTGAACCCTCACGGAGGTCTCCCTATGGCTACACCTTC
many | TRBJ2-7 | NA | TRBV5-1 | CASSLASRYEQYF | TGCGCCAGCAGCTTGGCCAGCCGCTACGAGCAGTACTTC
NA | TRBJ1-4 | NA | TRBV6-5 | CASSYGGAGEKLFF | TGTGCCAGCAGTTACGGGGGGGCCGGGGAAAAACTGTTTTTT
NA | TRBJ2-5 | NA | TRBV11-2 | CASSLSDQPGVETQYF | TGTGCCAGCAGCTTATCCGACCAGCCGGGGGTAGAGACCCAGTACTTC
many | TRBJ1-1 | NA | TRBV6-1 | CASSGTPRREAFF | TGTGCCAGCAGCGGGACACCTCGCAGGGAAGCTTTCTTT
NA | TRBJ2-5 | TRBD2 | TRBV9 | CASSAGLAGGPRLTQYF | TGTGCCAGCAGCGCCGGACTAGCGGGGGGCCCAAGGTTGACCCAGTACTTC
many | TRBJ2-7 | NA | TRBV28 | CASSLDENLIYEQYF | TGTGCCAGCAGCCTAGACGAGAACCTGATATACGAGCAGTACTTC
NA | TRBJ2-3 | TRBD2 | TRBV3-1 | CASSQSYLGPLAGVSDTQYF | TGTGCCAGCAGCCAATCCTATTTGGGACCCCTAGCGGGGGTATCAGATACGCAGTATTTT
many | TRBJ1-2 | NA | TRBV19 | CASTGQLNYGYTF | TGTGCCAGTACCGGACAGCTCAACTATGGCTACACCTTC
many | TRBJ1-1 | TRBD1 | TRBV20-1 | CSPPVRQGVDVEAFF | TGCAGTCCCCCCGTTCGACAGGGAGTTGATGTTGAAGCTTTCTTT
NA | TRBJ2-7 | TRBD2 | TRBV9 | CASSVGGLADYEQYF | TGTGCCAGCAGCGTAGGTGGACTAGCGGACTACGAGCAGTACTTC
many | TRBJ1-5 | TRBD1 | TRBV6-1 | CATLPGQKAPSNQPQHF | TGTGCCACCCTACCGGGACAGAAAGCCCCTAGCAATCAGCCCCAGCATTTT
many | TRBJ1-1 | NA | TRBV6-1 | CASSERGTPWVPNTEAFF | TGTGCCAGCAGTGAAAGGGGGACACCCTGGGTCCCGAACACTGAAGCTTTCTTT
many | TRBJ1-1 | NA | TRBV18 | CASSRGDEAFF | TGTGCCAGCTCTCGGGGAGACGAAGCTTTCTTT
many | TRBJ2-2 | NA | TRBV20-1 | CSAVRASNTGELFF | TGCAGTGCTGTCAGGGCCTCGAATACCGGGGAGCTGTTTTTT
NA | TRBJ1-1 | NA | TRBV28 | CASSARPGFSEAFF | TGTGCCAGCAGTGCGAGACCAGGGTTCTCTGAAGCTTTCTTT
many | TRBJ2-3 | NA | TRBV12-3/TRBV12-4 | CASRKGGIGTDTQYF | TGTGCCAGCAGAAAAGGGGGGATAGGCACAGATACGCAGTATTTT
many | TRBJ1-2 | NA | TRBV6-1 | CASSSAHGANYGYTF | TGTGCCAGCAGTTCCGCTCATGGGGCTAACTATGGCTACACCTTC
many | TRBJ1-4 | NA | TRBV4-1 | CASSFPPGRPDEKLFF | TGCGCCAGCAGCTTCCCGCCGGGACGCCCGGATGAAAAACTGTTTTTT
many | TRBJ2-5 | TRBD1 | TRBV24-1 | CATSDDTGGQETQYF | TGTGCCACCAGTGATGATACAGGGGGGCAAGAGACCCAGTACTTC
NA | TRBJ2-7 | TRBD1 | TRBV2 | CASSGSGQGAPYEQYF | TGTGCCAGCAGTGGCTCCGGACAGGGGGCTCCCTACGAGCAGTACTTC
many | TRBJ2-3 | TRBD2 | TRBV7-9 | CASSSRDREGTDTQYF | TGTGCCAGCAGCTCCCGCGATAGGGAGGGGACAGATACGCAGTATTTT
many | TRBJ2-1 | TRBD2 | TRBV7-3 | CASSVSGGHYNEQFF | TGTGCCAGCAGCGTAAGCGGGGGGCATTACAATGAGCAGTTCTTC
many | TRBJ2-7 | NA | TRBV6-1 | CASSERWGTTYEQYF | TGTGCCAGCAGTGAAAGATGGGGGACCACCTACGAGCAGTACTTC
many | TRBJ1-1 | NA | TRBV18 | CASSAGQGGSEAFF | TGTGCCAGCTCGGCAGGACAAGGGGGAAGTGAAGCTTTCTTT
NA | TRBJ1-5 | TRBD1 | TRBV29-1 | CSVADRVESSGNQPQHF | TGCAGCGTTGCTGACAGGGTAGAATCGTCCGGCAATCAGCCCCAGCATTTT
many | TRBJ2-3 | NA | TRBV7-2 | CASSLEALGVSTDTQYF | TGTGCCAGCAGCTTAGAGGCACTGGGTGTTAGCACAGATACGCAGTATTTT
many | TRBJ2-1 | TRBD2 | TRBV7-2 | CASSLASGGRLHEQFF | TGTGCCAGCAGCTTAGCCTCGGGGGGGCGTCTCCATGAGCAGTTCTTC
many | TRBJ2-2 | NA | TRBV10-3 | CAISVGRGSSGELFF | TGTGCCATCAGTGTCGGCAGGGGATCCAGCGGGGAGCTGTTTTTT
many | TRBJ1-4 | NA | TRBV7-9 | CASSFGATNEKLFF | TGTGCCAGCAGCTTTGGTGCAACTAATGAAAAACTGTTTTTT
NA | TRBJ2-1 | TRBD2 | TRBV6-5 | CASSDSAGAYNEQFF | TGTGCCAGCAGTGACTCAGCGGGAGCCTACAATGAGCAGTTCTTC
few | TRBJ2-1 | NA | TRBV2 | CASLGTANEQFF | TGTGCCTCTCTGGGGACGGCAAATGAGCAGTTCTTC
NA | TRBJ2-1 | NA | TRBV3-1 | CASSQLSGYNEQFF | TGTGCCAGCAGCCAGCTTTCGGGATACAATGAGCAGTTCTTC
many | TRBJ1-2 | NA | TRBV6-1 | CASSSQGYGYTF | TGTGCCAGCAGTTCACAGGGCTATGGCTACACCTTC
NA | TRBJ2-7 | TRBD1 | TRBV7-8 | CASSPWTGLTYEQYF | TGTGCCAGCAGCCCCTGGACAGGGTTAACATACGAGCAGTACTTC
many | TRBJ2-3 | NA | TRBV27 | CASSLRQGTDTQYF | TGTGCCAGCAGTTTGAGACAGGGCACAGATACGCAGTATTTT
many | TRBJ2-7 | NA | TRBV19 | CATAGSAYGQYF | TGTGCCACCGCTGGGTCCGCCTACGGGCAGTACTTC
many | TRBJ1-1 | NA | TRBV6-1 | CAASGAYTEAFF | TGTGCTGCTAGTGGGGCTTACACTGAAGCTTTCTTT
many | TRBJ1-1 | NA | TRBV14 | CASSPRLLNTEAFF | TGTGCCAGCAGCCCCCGACTCCTGAACACTGAAGCTTTCTTT
many | TRBJ1-2 | NA | TRBV20-1 | CSGSSGFNYGYTF | TGCAGTGGGTCCTCAGGGTTTAACTATGGCTACACCTTC
many | TRBJ1-1 | NA | TRBV19 | CASSRITEAFF | TGTGCCAGTAGTAGAATAACTGAAGCTTTCTTT
NA | TRBJ2-1 | TRBD1 | TRBV7-2 | CASSLAWGTVNNEQFF | TGTGCCAGCAGCTTAGCGTGGGGGACAGTAAACAATGAGCAGTTCTTC
many | TRBJ2-1 | TRBD2 | TRBV7-9 | CASSLGGVNNEQFF | TGTGCCAGCAGCTTGGGGGGGGTAAACAATGAGCAGTTCTTC
many | TRBJ1-4 | TRBD1 | TRBV7-9 | CASSARRGATNEKLFF | TGTGCCAGCAGCGCACGCAGGGGGGCAACTAATGAAAAACTGTTTTTT
NA | TRBJ2-3 | NA | TRBV7-2 | CASSTVGGIDTQYF | TGTGCCAGCAGCACGGTAGGGGGGATAGATACGCAGTATTTT
many | TRBJ1-1 | NA | TRBV3-1 | CASSQPDNTEAFF | TGTGCCAGCAGCCAGCCAGACAACACTGAAGCTTTCTTT
many | TRBJ1-6 | NA | TRBV7-9 | CASRQQGGNNSPLHF | TGTGCCAGCAGACAACAGGGCGGAAATAATTCACCCCTCCACTTT
NA | TRBJ1-3 | NA | TRBV4-1 | CASSQPRTSGNTIYF | TGCGCCAGCAGCCAGCCCAGGACGAGTGGAAACACCATATATTTT